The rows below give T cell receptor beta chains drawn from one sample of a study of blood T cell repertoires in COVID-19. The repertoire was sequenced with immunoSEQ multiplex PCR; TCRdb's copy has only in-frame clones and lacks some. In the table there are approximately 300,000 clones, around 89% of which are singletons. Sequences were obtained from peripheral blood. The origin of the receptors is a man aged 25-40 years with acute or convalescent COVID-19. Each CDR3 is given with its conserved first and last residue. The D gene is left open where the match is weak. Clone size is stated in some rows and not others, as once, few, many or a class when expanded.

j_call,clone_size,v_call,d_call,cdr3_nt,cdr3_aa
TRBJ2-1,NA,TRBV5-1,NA,TGCGCCAGCAGCTCGGGACACCCCAGGCAGCAGTTCTTC,CASSSGHPRQQFF
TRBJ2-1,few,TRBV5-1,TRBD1,TGCGCCAGCAGCTCAAACAGGGGACACGGTGAGCAGTTCTTC,CASSSNRGHGEQFF
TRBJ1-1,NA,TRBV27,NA,TGTGCCAGCAGCCGACATAGAACGAACACTGAAGCTTTCTTT,CASSRHRTNTEAFF
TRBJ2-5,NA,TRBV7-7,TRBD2,TGTGCTAGCAGCTTTAGCGGGGGTACACAAGAGACCCAGTACTTC,CASSFSGGTQETQYF
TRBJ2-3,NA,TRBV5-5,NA,TGTGCCAGCAGCCCCAGTATATCAACAGATACGCAGTATTTT,CASSPSISTDTQYF
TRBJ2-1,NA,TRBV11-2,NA,TGTGCCAGCAGACCCAGGTTGAACTCCTACAATGAGCAGTTCTTC,CASRPRLNSYNEQFF
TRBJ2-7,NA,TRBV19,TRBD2,TGTGCCAGTAGTAAGACACTAGCGGAGTCCTACGAGCAGTACTTC,CASSKTLAESYEQYF
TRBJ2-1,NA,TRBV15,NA,TGTGCCACCAGCAGAGCACGGGAATCCGAGCAGTTCTTC,CATSRARESEQFF
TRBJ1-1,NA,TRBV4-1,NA,TGCGCCAGCAGCCAGATAATCCGATCGGGGACTGATTTGAACACTGAAGCTTTCTTT,CASSQIIRSGTDLNTEAFF
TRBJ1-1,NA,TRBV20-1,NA,TGCAGTGTCCTCCCGGACTTTAGAGCTTTCTTT,CSVLPDFRAFF
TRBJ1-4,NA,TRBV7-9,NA,TGTGCCCTTACAGGGTCAACTAATGAAAAACTGTTTTTT,CALTGSTNEKLFF
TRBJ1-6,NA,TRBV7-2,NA,TGTGCCAGCAGAACCAGAAGGCAGGCCGATAATTCACCCCTCCACTTT,CASRTRRQADNSPLHF
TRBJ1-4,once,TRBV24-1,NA,TGTGCCACCAGTGATTTAAAGAAGGGGAGGGAACTGTTTTTT,CATSDLKKGRELFF
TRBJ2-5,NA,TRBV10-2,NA,TGCGCCAGCATTAATCGAGGGATGGAGACCCAGTACTTC,CASINRGMETQYF
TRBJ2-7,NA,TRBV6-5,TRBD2,TGTGCCAGCAGCGTGGGACTATCCTACGAGCAGTACTTC,CASSVGLSYEQYF
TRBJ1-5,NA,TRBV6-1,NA,TGTGCCAGCAGTGAATACTGGGCATCAGAGAATCAGCCCCAGCATTTT,CASSEYWASENQPQHF
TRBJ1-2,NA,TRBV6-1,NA,TGTGCCAGCAGTGAACTAGTCATCCAACGCTACACCTTC,CASSELVIQRYTF
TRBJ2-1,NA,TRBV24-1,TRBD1,TGTGCCACCAGTGGGGGACAGGGTGGGGGGAATGAGCAGTTCTTC,CATSGGQGGGNEQFF
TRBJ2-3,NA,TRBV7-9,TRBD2,TGTGCCAGCAGCCCCCGGGGGGGGCGGGGGACCTACGACACAGATACGCAGTATTTT,CASSPRGGRGTYDTDTQYF
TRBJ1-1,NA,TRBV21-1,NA,TGTGCCAGCAGCCCTCCGGGGGGGCAGGGGAACACTGAAGCTTTCTTT,CASSPPGGQGNTEAFF
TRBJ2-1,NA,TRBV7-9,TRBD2,TGTGCCACCTCCCTTATGGGAGCGGGGGAAAACAATGAGCAGTTCTTC,CATSLMGAGENNEQFF
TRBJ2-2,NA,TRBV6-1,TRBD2,TGTGCCAGCAGTGCGGGACTAGCGGGGAACACCGGGGAGCTGTTTTTT,CASSAGLAGNTGELFF
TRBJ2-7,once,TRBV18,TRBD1,TGTGCCAGCTCACGGAATCCCCCGAGGACAGGGGGCTCCTACGAGCAGTACTTC,CASSRNPPRTGGSYEQYF
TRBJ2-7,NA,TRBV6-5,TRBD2,TGTGCCAGCAGGAGTAGCGGGACCTACGAGCAGTACTTC,CASRSSGTYEQYF
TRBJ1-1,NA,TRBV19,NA,TGTGCCAGTAGGGGCCAGCAGAACACTGAAGCTTTCTTT,CASRGQQNTEAFF
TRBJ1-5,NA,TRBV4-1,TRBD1,TGCGCCAGCAGCCAGAATCCGGGACAGGGAGTTCAGCCCCAGCATTTT,CASSQNPGQGVQPQHF
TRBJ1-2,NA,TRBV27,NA,TGTGCCAGTTTCTCGGGTGTTAACTATGGCTACACCTTC,CASFSGVNYGYTF
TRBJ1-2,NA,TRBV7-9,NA,TGTGCCAGCAGCTTACCCCGCTCGGAGGTCCGACGGGGCTACACCTTC,CASSLPRSEVRRGYTF
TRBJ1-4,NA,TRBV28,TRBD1,TGTGCCAGCAGTTTGCCCCAGGGACAGGGATCCTTTTCTCCCTTTTTT,CASSLPQGQGSFSPFF
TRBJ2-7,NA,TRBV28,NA,TGTGCCAGCAGTTTTAGGGGCGAGCAGTACTTC,CASSFRGEQYF
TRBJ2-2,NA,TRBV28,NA,TGTGCCAGCAGTTTACTGGGGCCCCCTTTTTTT,CASSLLGPPFF
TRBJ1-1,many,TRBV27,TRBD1,TGTGCCAGTAATACAGGGGGTAAGAGCTTCGCTGAAGCTTTCTTT,CASNTGGKSFAEAFF